This T cell receptor (beta chain) was sequenced in a study of T cells in Graves' hyperthyroidism and ophthalmopathy. Study overall: The initial diagnosis was the point when peripheral blood was collected, ahead of any treatment.

Many counts were recorded for this clonotype. Its antigen is not identified. The PBMCs studied were ones that came from about 10 ml fresh peripheral blood. General study findings and limits: Most thyroid clonotypes with frequency above 0.001 were detected in blood. A model using 13 V-J features told ophthalmopathy apart from stable hyperthyroidism.

The CDR3 totals 12 residues. Looked up from germline, CDR1 is LGHDT and CDR2 is YNNKEL (reference sequence). V lost 2 bases and J lost 7, with 6 bases in between. Using RNA transcripts as the source, TCR beta CDR3 regions were amplified. First-round RT-PCR of the TCR CDR3 relied on the HTBI primer set. One entry per CDR3 protein, called by TCRdb with MiXCR from the multiplex PCR reads. Of under 300,000 distinct CDR3 sequences in the sample, approximately 15% were seen once. The receptor was isolated from a woman in her thirties or forties with Graves' hyperthyroidism. This chain connects TRBV3-1 to TRBJ2-1; no clear D gene. The sequenced material came from blood. The CDR3: CASSQRLNEQFF. CDR3 DNA: TGTGCCAGCAGCCAACGCCTTAATGAGCAGTTCTTC.